The 8 T cell receptor beta chains reported below all come from one sample, sequenced in a study of T cells after yellow fever vaccination. TCRdb ran MiXCR on the 5' RACE reads and lists one entry per CDR3 protein. Of about 630,000 distinct CDR3 sequences in the sample, 12% were seen once. The material was PBMCs, obtained on the day of the yellow fever booster vaccination. All receptors derive from a man in his thirties or forties who received the YFV17D yellow fever vaccine.

This clonotype was counted only a few times. The genes are TRBV11-2 and TRBJ2-2; D is undetermined. The CDR3 has 14 amino acids. Trimming stripped 2 bases from V and 9 bases from J, with 13 bases between. From germline, CDR1 is SGHAT and CDR2 FQNNGV. The CDR3 DNA sequence: TGTGCCAGCAGCTTAAACATCGTAGGCCGGGAGCTGTTTTTT. Translating gives CASSLNIVGRELFF.

V gene TRBV3-1 combines with J gene TRBJ2-5, with D uncertain. Germline V gives CDR1 LGHDT, CDR2 YNNKEL (reference sequence). Trimming took 1 base from V and 1 from J, leaving 4 bases between them. The CDR3 has 13 amino acids. The CDR3 is CASSQVLQETQYF. Written as DNA, the CDR3 is TGTGCCAGCAGCCAAGTCCTCCAAGAGACCCAGTACTTC.

This chain links TRBV16 with TRBJ2-7; a possible D gene is TRBD2 (6 bases). V dropped 0 bases and J dropped 13 bases, with 13 bases sitting between them. Germline loops: CDR1 KGHSY, CDR2 FQNENV. CDR3 length: 12 residues. CDR3 residues: CASSQSTGTFYF. The CDR3 bases are TGTGCCAGCAGCCAATCGACCGGGACTTTCTACTTC.

The chain joins TRBV20-1 to TRBJ2-7; TRBD1 is a possible D gene (6 bases). This CDR3 comprises 14 residues. V gave up 0 bases and J gave up 4 bases, with 13 bases separating them. Germline-derived CDR1 and CDR2 are DFQATT and SNEGSKA (reference sequence). In nucleotides, the CDR3 is TGCAGTGCTAGAGATCAACAGGGCATATACGAGCAGTACTTC. Translated, it gives CSARDQQGIYEQYF.

This clonotype appeared a few times. This rearrangement joins TRBV5-6 to TRBJ1-3; D not resolved. The CDR3 sequence is 14 residues long. The germline V and J ends were trimmed by 1 base and 4 bases, with 9 bases remaining between them. Germline CDR1 is SGHDT and CDR2 is YYEEEE. CDR3 protein: CASSLRTSGNTIYF. The CDR3 DNA follows: TGTGCCAGCAGCTTGCGGACGAGCGGAAACACCATATATTTT. Looking up the rest from reference TRBV5-6 and TRBJ1-3 gives the full variable domain: DAGVTQSPTHLIKTRGQQVTLRCSPKSGHDTVSWYQQALGQGPQFIFQYYEEEERQRGNFPDRFSGHQFPNYSSELNVNALLLGDSALYLCASSLRTSGNTIYFGEGSWLTVV.

The V call is TRBV9, the J call TRBJ2-1; 8 bases map to TRBD2. With 0 bases clipped from V and 1 base from J, the junction kept 3 bases outside the gene matches. There are 16 residues in the CDR3. The germline CDR1 and CDR2 sequences are SGDLS and YYNGEE. The CDR3 DNA follows: TGTGCCAGCAGCGTAGGACAGCGGGAGTCCTACAATGAGCAGTTCTTC. It translates to CASSVGQRESYNEQFF.

This clonotype came up a few times. The rearrangement links TRBV9 to TRBJ2-2; D uncertain. Germline V gene sequence: CDR1 SGDLS, CDR2 YYNGEE. V shed 0 bases and J shed 4 bases, with 10 bases lying between them. CDR3 size: 15 residues. CDR3 sequence: CASSVAGRGTGELFF. CDR3 nucleotides: TGTGCCAGCAGCGTAGCGGGCCGAGGCACCGGGGAGCTGTTTTTT.

At least ten counts were recorded for this clonotype. The chain combines TRBV5-1 with TRBJ2-1; D not certain. The CDR3 contains 14 residues. Germline CDR1 and CDR2: SGHRS and YFSETQ. Trimming shortened V by 0 bases and J by 4 bases, and 8 bases separated the two germline ends. The chain's CDR3 is CASSLAGLYNEQFF. For the CDR3, the DNA is TGCGCCAGCAGCTTGGCCGGGCTGTACAATGAGCAGTTCTTC.